The 13 T cell receptor beta chains given below trace back to one sample, sequenced in a study of T cell responses to AZD1222 COVID-19 vaccine. The data were produced by immunoSEQ multiplex PCR, yet TCRdb's version contains in-frame clones alone and is incomplete. This table holds 65,000 to 85,000 clones, 70% to 90% found once. The sample consisted of peripheral blood, taken 28 days after the second dose of the MenACWY control vaccine. The source is an adult who received the MenACWY meningococcal vaccine as a control.

The chain carries TRBV21-1 and TRBJ1-2. TRBV21-1 is annotated as a pseudogene. The CDR3 is 12 residues long. CDR3 bases: TGTGCCAGCAGCAAAGTAACGTCTGGCTACACCTTC. Translation: CASSKVTSGYTF.

This clone has only one observation. The V gene is TRBV5-1, the J gene TRBJ2-7, with D maybe TRBD1 (6 bases). V dropped 0 bases and J dropped 6 bases, with 13 bases sitting between them. Germline CDR1 SGHRS, CDR2 YFSETQ. CDR3 length: 14 residues. The CDR3 coding sequence is TGCGCCAGCAGCTTGGACAGGGTCGAGGGCGAGCAGTACTTC. Translated, it gives CASSLDRVEGEQYF.

V usage is TRBV4-1 and J usage is TRBJ1-2, with D tentatively TRBD1 (6 bases). Germline values: CDR1 MGHRA, CDR2 YSYEKL. CDR3 size: 16 residues. V was pared by 2 bases and J by 3 bases, with 16 bases between. CDR3 bases: TGCGCCAGCAGCCAAACTCTTACAGGGATCTACTATGGCTACACCTTC. It codes for CASSQTLTGIYYGYTF.

This chain connects TRBV6-2 or TRBV6-3 to TRBJ1-5; TRBD1 agrees at 8 bases. The CDR3 extends over 15 amino acids. From germline, CDR1 is MNHEY and CDR2 SVGEGT. The junction had 1 base not matched to a gene; V was cut back by 0 bases and J by 3 bases. CDR3 in DNA: TGTGCCAGCAGTTACTCGACAGGGGCCAATCAGCCCCAGCATTTT. It codes for CASSYSTGANQPQHF.

Only a few counts were recorded for this clone. J is TRBJ1-1 and V is TRBV6-5; 9 bases match TRBD1. The CDR3 consists of 14 residues. Germline assignment: CDR1 MNHEY and CDR2 SVGAGI. J was trimmed by 7 bases and V by 2 bases; bases with no gene match: 5. CDR3 in DNA: TGTGCCAGCAGTTACCACAGGGGGCGAGGTGAAGCTTTCTTT. Its protein is CASSYHRGRGEAFF.

This clone was picked up one time. The rearrangement joins TRBV10-3 to TRBJ1-1; no reliable D call. CDR3 length: 13 residues. Trimming cost V 7 bases and J 0 bases, with 9 bases left between them. From germline, CDR1 is ENHRY and CDR2 SYGVKD. The CDR3 sequence is CAITQSLNTEAFF. The CDR3 nucleotides read TGTGCCATCACGCAAAGTCTGAACACTGAAGCTTTCTTT.

The chain employs TRBV13 and TRBJ2-5, with 10 positions matching TRBD1. Trimming cost V 5 bases and J 3 bases; bases outside gene matches: 6. The CDR3 consists of 15 residues. Germline V gene lookup returns CDR1 PRHDT and CDR2 FYEKMQ (reference sequence). The CDR3 region is CASSPSGTGEETQYF. The DNA of the CDR3 is TGTGCCAGCAGCCCTTCCGGGACAGGGGAAGAGACCCAGTACTTC.

The V gene is TRBV27, the J gene TRBJ1-5; D call uncertain. The CDR3 runs 10 residues. Trimming pared 6 bases from V and 6 bases from J, leaving 3 bases between. Germline values: CDR1 MNHEY, CDR2 SMNVEV (reference sequence). The CDR3 bases are TGTGCCAGCAGACCTCAGCCCCAGCATTTT. It yields the protein CASRPQPQHF.

The chain has TRBV2 and TRBJ1-6; D may be TRBD1 (6 bases). This CDR3 is built from 17 residues. CDR1 and CDR2 from the germline V gene are SNHLY and FYNNEI. Trimming shortened V by 2 bases and J by 9 bases, and 20 bases separated the two germline ends. The CDR3 reads CASSETYRDLRGSPLHF. The DNA of the CDR3 is TGTGCCAGCAGTGAAACCTACAGGGACCTCCGCGGTTCACCCCTCCACTTT.

The rearrangement links TRBV18 to TRBJ2-3, with a possible D match to TRBD2 (6 bases). CDR3 length: 15 amino acids. Looked up from germline, CDR1 is KGHSH and CDR2 is LQKENI. Trimming cost V 4 bases and J 1 base, with 12 bases left between them. CDR3 in amino acids: CASSQGLSGTDTQYF. DNA of the CDR3: TGTGCCAGCTCACAGGGACTGTCAGGCACAGATACGCAGTATTTT.

This clone was observed a handful of times. The chain carries TRBV30 and TRBJ2-7, with D possibly being TRBD1 (5 bases). V shed 3 bases and J shed 6 bases, with 9 bases lying between them. From germline, CDR1 is GTSNPN and CDR2 SVGIG (reference sequence). This CDR3 is built from 11 residues. The CDR3 coding sequence is TGTGCCTGGAGAGGGGATCTCGAGCAGTACTTC. Translation: CAWRGDLEQYF.

The CDR3 spells CASSEAPDSRYEQYF. The DNA for the CDR3 is TGTGCCAGCAGTGAAGCGCCCGACTCCCGCTACGAGCAGTACTTC. The chain joins TRBV2 to TRBJ2-7, with D uncertain. Germline values: CDR1 SNHLY, CDR2 FYNNEI. This CDR3 spans 15 amino acids. Trimming cost V 0 bases and J 3 bases, with 12 bases left between them.

The genes are TRBV18 and TRBJ1-4; 7 bases are shared with TRBD1. CDR1 and CDR2 from the germline V gene are KGHSH and LQKENI. J was trimmed by 8 bases and V by 5 bases; bases with no gene match: 8. The CDR3 runs 14 residues. CDR3 sequence (DNA): TGTGCCAGCTCAAACGACAGGGAGCGGGAAAAACTGTTTTTT. Translation: CASSNDREREKLFF.